The 25 T cell receptor beta chains given below trace back to one sample, sequenced in a study of regulatory dendritic cells for organ transplantation. Some clones are missing from TCRdb's copy, which holds only in-frame ones; the method was immunoSEQ multiplex PCR. The top ten hold 15% to 20% of the sample, which has about 11,000 clones, under 80% seen once. Sequencing input: memory CD8+ T cells from blood. Subset of the sample: CD45RO+ memory T cells. These receptor sequences come from a human donor in good health.

This clone has a handful of counts. This chain links TRBV4-2 with TRBJ2-3, with D maybe TRBD1 (6 bases). The CDR3 has 16 amino acids. The germline gives CDR1 LGHNA, CDR2 YNFKEQ. Trimming took off 5 bases at V and 5 bases at J, with 20 bases between the two ends. CDR3 DNA: TGTGCCAGCAGCTTTTTCGGTTCAGGGGCCCGAGATACGCAGTATTTT. Translation gives CASSFFGSGARDTQYF.

The chain is built from TRBV11-1 and TRBJ2-7; D is unresolved. Trimming took off 5 bases at V and 4 bases at J, with 6 bases between the two ends. From germline, CDR1 is SGHAT and CDR2 FQDESV (reference sequence). This CDR3 is built from 11 residues. This chain's CDR3 is CASSVHYEQYF. CDR3 nucleotides: TGTGCCAGCAGCGTCCATTACGAGCAGTACTTC. The whole variable domain, remainder taken from reference TRBV11-1 and TRBJ2-7, is EAEVAQSPRYKITEKSQAVAFWCDPISGHATLYWYRQILGQGPELLVQFQDESVVDDSQLPKDRFSAERLKGVDSTLKIQPAELGDSAMYLCASSVHYEQYFGPGTRLTVT.

This clone is judged medium-sized. The gene calls are TRBV9 and TRBJ1-1; 7 bases are shared with TRBD1. After removal of 4 bases from V and 1 base from J, the junction contained 7 bases not matched to a gene. This CDR3 has 15 residues. Germline V CDR1 and CDR2: SGDLS, YYNGEE. CDR3 nucleotide sequence: TGTGCCAGCAGCACAGGACAGGTCACGAACACTGAAGCTTTCTTT. Its translation is CASSTGQVTNTEAFF. The complete variable domain, with remaining parts taken from reference TRBV9 and TRBJ1-1, reads DSGVTQTPKHLITATGQRVTLRCSPRSGDLSVYWYQQSLDQGLQFLIQYYNGEERAKGNILERFSAQQFPDLHSELNLSSLELGDSALYFCASSTGQVTNTEAFFGQGTRLTVV.

CDR3 sequence (DNA): TGTGCCAGCAGCTCCGGATTTGTGGGGTTGTCGGGACAGGGAAATCAGCCCCAGCATTTT. This encodes CASSSGFVGLSGQGNQPQHF. The rearrangement uses TRBV5-5 and TRBJ1-5; 9 bases map to TRBD1. V shed 3 bases, J shed 4 bases, and the junction held 20 bases outside the gene matches. The CDR3 has 20 amino acids. The germline gives CDR1 SGHKS, CDR2 YYEKEE (reference sequence).

The chain uses TRBV19 and TRBJ1-5; 7 bases align to TRBD1. The CDR3 spans 16 residues. Germline V gene sequence: CDR1 LNHDA, CDR2 SQIVND (reference sequence). The V segment lost 3 bases and the J segment 3 bases; nucleotides outside the gene matches: 8. CDR3 coding DNA: TGTGCCAGTAGTATTCTCGACAGGGAGTTCAATCAGCCCCAGCATTTT. It yields the protein CASSILDREFNQPQHF.

The chain uses TRBV20-1 and TRBJ1-2; unclear D gene. The V end was cut by 3 bases, the J end by 8 bases, with 7 bases between. Germline V gene lookup returns CDR1 DFQATT and CDR2 SNEGSKA (reference sequence). The CDR3 has 10 amino acids. The CDR3 loop is CSASMLGYTF. CDR3 coding DNA: TGCAGTGCTAGTATGCTGGGCTACACCTTC.

The table lists this clone with a count of one. J is TRBJ2-7 and V is TRBV7-3; TRBD1 might be the D (5 bases). Per germline, CDR1 SGHTA and CDR2 FQGTGA. The CDR3 is 15 amino acids. Trimming pared 2 bases from V and 0 bases from J, leaving 11 bases between. CDR3 amino acids: CASSLSQGPSYEQYF. CDR3 in DNA: TGTGCCAGCAGCTTATCGCAGGGTCCCTCCTACGAGCAGTACTTC.

This clone was picked up one time. The rearrangement uses TRBV27 and TRBJ1-1; TRBD1 is a possible D gene (6 bases). In germline, CDR1 is MNHEY, CDR2 SMNVEV (reference sequence). Trimming took off 5 bases at V and 5 bases at J, with 15 bases between the two ends. CDR3 length equals 14 residues. CDR3 bases: TGTGCCAGCAGTGACCCCAGGGGACGGACTGAAGCTTTCTTT. Amino acids: CASSDPRGRTEAFF.

The chain employs TRBV2 and TRBJ1-1, with 7 bases aligning to TRBD1. In germline, CDR1 is SNHLY, CDR2 FYNNEI. J was trimmed by 7 bases and V by 8 bases; bases with no gene match: 19. The CDR3 is 16 residues long. CDR3 sequence reads: CASPLRGSGREDEAFF. Written as DNA, the CDR3 is TGTGCCAGCCCCCTCAGGGGGTCAGGGCGGGAGGATGAAGCTTTCTTT.

The gene calls are TRBV6-5 and TRBJ2-2, with no clear D. The CDR3 has 13 residues. Germline CDR1 is MNHEY and CDR2 is SVGAGI. V lost 10 bases to trimming and J lost 0 bases, with 9 bases between them. CDR3 sequence reads: CATRTANTGELFF. In nucleotides, the CDR3 is TGTGCCACGAGGACGGCGAACACCGGGGAGCTGTTTTTT.

The chain links TRBV6-5 to TRBJ2-7; possibly TRBD2 for D (5 bases). CDR1 and CDR2 from the germline V gene are MNHEY and SVGAGI. The V end lost 5 bases, the J end lost 5 bases, and 7 bases lay between the germline ends. The CDR3 is made up of 11 amino acids. The CDR3 is CASSPGDEQYF. The DNA for the CDR3 is TGTGCCAGCAGTCCCGGGGACGAGCAGTACTTC.

This clone was counted only a few times. V and J are TRBV6-5 and TRBJ1-1; 9 bases agree with TRBD1. Germline V gene sequence: CDR1 MNHEY, CDR2 SVGAGI. The CDR3 consists of 15 residues. Germline trimming cut 6 bases from V and 4 bases from J; bases unmatched to any gene: 9. The DNA of the CDR3 is TGTGCCAGCAGACTAAATACAGGGGGCTTCACTGAAGCTTTCTTT. It yields the protein CASRLNTGGFTEAFF.

This clone was observed a handful of times. CDR3 amino acids: CASSAEAGSYNEQFF. The CDR3 nucleotides are TGTGCCAGCAGTGCTGAGGCTGGGTCTTACAATGAGCAGTTCTTC. The chain combines TRBV6-4 with TRBJ2-1; D is uncertain. Germline assignment: CDR1 MRHNA and CDR2 SNTAGT. The CDR3 totals 15 residues. The V end lost 4 bases, the J end lost 4 bases, and 14 bases lay between the germline ends.

The rearrangement links TRBV4-2 to TRBJ2-7, with TRBD2 as a possible D gene (5 bases). V was cut by 3 bases and J by 4 bases, with 25 bases left in between. CDR3 length equals 18 residues. Germline V lookup: CDR1 LGHNA, CDR2 YNFKEQ. This CDR3 reads CASSHRENMDSCCYEQYF. The CDR3 DNA follows: TGTGCCAGCAGCCACAGAGAGAACATGGACTCCTGTTGTTACGAGCAGTACTTC.

The chain carries TRBV13 and TRBJ2-1; 9 bases line up with TRBD2. CDR1 is PRHDT, CDR2 FYEKMQ, per germline (reference sequence). V trimming: 1 base; J trimming: 9 bases; junction bases outside the gene matches: 7. The CDR3 is 15 amino acids. CDR3 loop: CASSLASSGNLEQFF. In DNA form, the CDR3 reads TGTGCCAGCAGCTTAGCCTCTAGCGGGAACCTTGAGCAGTTCTTC.

As concerns this clone: Its ends do not fully match the called genes, so a read error is possible. The rearrangement uses TRBV6-5 and TRBJ2-1; no reliable D call. This CDR3 region has 15 residues. Per germline, CDR1 MNHEY and CDR2 SVGAGI. The DNA for the CDR3 is TGTGCCAGCAGTTACTCGAGTTCTGGGTACAGTGAGCAGTTCTTC. This translates into CASSYSSSGYSEQFF.

V and J are TRBV15 and TRBJ2-3; possible D gene TRBD1, 6 bases. Germline assignment: CDR1 LNHNV and CDR2 YYDKDF (reference sequence). The germline V and J ends were trimmed by 5 bases and 2 bases, with 11 bases remaining between them. This CDR3 contains 14 residues. The CDR3: CATSGNRDTDTQYF. DNA for the CDR3: TGTGCCACCAGCGGAAACAGGGACACAGATACGCAGTATTTT.

Notes on this clone: At one boundary the junction diverges from the germline segment, which might be a read error. CDR3 sequence: CASSLGAGGSTDTQYF. In nucleotides, the CDR3 is TGTGCTAGCAGCTTAGGGGCTGGCGGAAGCACAGATACGCAGTATTTT. V is TRBV7-7 and J is TRBJ2-3; perhaps TRBD1 as D (5 bases). Germline CDR1 is SSHAT and CDR2 is FNYEAQ (reference sequence). This CDR3 has 16 amino acids.

The chain has TRBV7-9 and TRBJ2-1; TRBD1 is a possible D gene (6 bases). CDR1 and CDR2 (germline): SEHNR, FQNEAQ (reference sequence). V dropped 5 bases and J dropped 5 bases, with 16 bases sitting between them. This CDR3 has 15 amino acids. The CDR3 nucleotides are TGTGCCAGCAGCCGTTACGAGGACAGCAACAATGAGCAGTTCTTC. Amino acids: CASSRYEDSNNEQFF. The whole variable domain, remainder taken from reference TRBV7-9 and TRBJ2-1, is DTGVSQNPRHKITKRGQNVTFRCDPISEHNRLYWYRQTLGQGPEFLTYFQNEAQLEKSRLLSDRFSAERPKGSFSTLEIQRTEQGDSAMYLCASSRYEDSNNEQFFGPGTRLTVL.

The chain employs TRBV10-3 and TRBJ1-2; D remains ambiguous. Germline V gene data show CDR1 as ENHRY and CDR2 as SYGVKD. The CDR3 spans 13 residues. V lost 7 bases and J lost 2, with 11 bases in between. The CDR3 DNA follows: TGTGCCATCAAGCCCAACCCGAACTATGGCTACACCTTC. Translation gives CAIKPNPNYGYTF.

The V call is TRBV29-1, the J call TRBJ1-1; the match to TRBD1 covers 8 bases. This CDR3 is built from 18 residues. The junction had 15 bases not matched to a gene; V was cut back by 0 bases and J by 3 bases. Germline-derived CDR1 and CDR2 are SQVTM and ANQGSEA. The CDR3 nucleotides read TGCAGCGTTGAAGATTTGGCCAGGGGGCGCAAGACTTACACTGAAGCTTTCTTT. Translated: CSVEDLARGRKTYTEAFF.

The chain joins TRBV7-8 to TRBJ1-6, with unresolved D. The V end was cut by 2 bases, the J end by 8 bases, with 10 bases between. There are 14 residues in the CDR3. CDR1 and CDR2 from the germline V gene are SGHVS and FQNEAQ. The CDR3 DNA is TGTGCCAGCAGCTTAAGTAAGGTGTATTCACCCCTCCACTTT. It translates to CASSLSKVYSPLHF.

The rearrangement joins TRBV13 to TRBJ2-3; tentative D call: TRBD2 (6 bases). Between the trimmed V and J ends, which lost 5 bases and 2 bases, there was a span of 17 bases. Germline CDR1 and CDR2: PRHDT and FYEKMQ (reference sequence). The CDR3 runs 16 residues. This CDR3 is CASSLSPGLLTDTQYF. The CDR3 DNA sequence: TGTGCCAGCAGCCTCTCTCCGGGACTTCTCACAGATACGCAGTATTTT.

The chain combines TRBV9 with TRBJ2-7; D is perhaps TRBD1 (5 bases). V was clipped by 0 bases and J by 0 bases, with 10 bases between them. From germline, CDR1 is SGDLS and CDR2 YYNGEE. CDR3 length equals 15 residues. The CDR3 protein is CASSVAAGPSYEQYF. DNA of the CDR3: TGTGCCAGCAGCGTAGCAGCAGGGCCCTCCTACGAGCAGTACTTC.

The CDR3: CASSFCCTGELFF. DNA for the CDR3: TGTGCCAGCAGTTTTTGTTGCACCGGGGAGCTGTTTTTT. V usage is TRBV27 and J usage is TRBJ2-2; D unresolved. The V end lost 3 bases, the J end lost 4 bases, and 6 bases lay between the germline ends. The CDR3 totals 13 residues. Germline loops: CDR1 MNHEY, CDR2 SMNVEV (reference sequence).